These T cell receptor beta chains were read from a single sample in a study of blood T cell repertoires in COVID-19. Sequencing was performed with immunoSEQ multiplex PCR; in TCRdb, only in-frame clones are kept and a portion is missing. The table has about 260,000 clones, under 90% seen once. Input material: peripheral blood. These receptors originate from a man aged 55-75 years with acute or convalescent COVID-19. Both conserved end residues are part of each CDR3. D genes are given only for firm matches.

TRBV3-1/TRBV3-2 | - | CASSQAGAGATNEKLFF
TRBV6-5 | - | CASSWAGLSYNEQFF
TRBV19 | - | CASKRQDLLNSPLHF
TRBV7-8 | TRBD2 | CASRKALAGVYNEQFF
TRBV20-1 | TRBD1 | CSASMRQGATNEKLFF
TRBV24-1 | TRBD2 | CATSDPSGGLEETQYF
TRBV5-1 | - | CASSLDGNSGNTIYF
TRBV7-9 | TRBD2 | CASSLGLAGADTQYF
TRBV2 | - | CASRRQAPNYGYTF
TRBV7-6 | TRBD2 | CASSLVVAGGSTGELFF
TRBV9 | - | CASSVEGSKADTQYF
TRBV7-2 | TRBD1 | CASSQQTGSYSNQPQHF
TRBV19 | - | CASSIRGSDTQPQHF
TRBV11-2 | TRBD2 | CASSLVRGGPTGTSTQYF
TRBV5-1 | TRBD1 | CASSIRQGMNTEAFF
TRBV2 | - | CASRGGGRSKNIQYF
TRBV25-1 | TRBD1 | CASSPWAGGLTNYGYTF
TRBV10-1 | TRBD2 | CASSAVAGGTTDTQYF
TRBV7-9 | TRBD2 | CASSPSSSGTIYEQYF
TRBV11-1 | - | CASSSNSQYGYTF
TRBV6-6 | TRBD1 | CASSRTGDYGYTF
TRBV3-1/TRBV3-2 | TRBD1 | CASRGQGDSPLHF
TRBV3-1/TRBV3-2 | - | CASREAGAPDTQYF
TRBV3-1/TRBV3-2 | - | CASSKRPGSQSTDTQYF
TRBV9 | - | CASSVEAYRSDTQYF
TRBV4-1 | - | CASSQALGPSYNEQFF
TRBV6-5 | TRBD2 | CASSYGGGTGELFF
TRBV3-1/TRBV3-2 | TRBD2 | CASSQGLAESYNEQFF
TRBV19 | - | CASNYGLNTGELFF
TRBV9 | - | CASSAGGGADTEAFF
TRBV4-1 | - | CASSQGGGYYGYTF
TRBV11-2 | TRBD2 | CASSKLAGGNEQFF
TRBV28 | TRBD1 | CASRHATGYTEAFF
TRBV2 | - | CASSEGRALSSYEQYF
TRBV7-2 | - | CASSLGPGDSNQPQHF
TRBV3-1/TRBV3-2 | TRBD2 | CASSQTSGVLTGELFF
TRBV4-1 | TRBD2 | CASSRLGLGAYNEQFF
TRBV3-1/TRBV3-2 | TRBD2 | CASSHSGSDTDTQYF
TRBV20-1 | - | CSATGPYEQYF
TRBV10-3 | TRBD1 | CATRGGQYYEQYF
TRBV2 | TRBD1 | CASRDGTVSNQPQHF
TRBV14 | TRBD2 | CASSQDLFGLVHF
TRBV7-3 | - | CASSQIGELGGEQFF
TRBV5-6 | TRBD2 | CASSFRAGGNTGELFF
TRBV5-5 | - | CASSPHRGATPYEQYF
TRBV7-8 | - | CASSSQGSSNYGYTF
TRBV6-2/TRBV6-3 | - | CASSLLGGGKTYEQYF
TRBV2 | TRBD1 | CASTAQGATNEKLFF
TRBV11-3 | TRBD1 | CASSYGQGMDEQFF